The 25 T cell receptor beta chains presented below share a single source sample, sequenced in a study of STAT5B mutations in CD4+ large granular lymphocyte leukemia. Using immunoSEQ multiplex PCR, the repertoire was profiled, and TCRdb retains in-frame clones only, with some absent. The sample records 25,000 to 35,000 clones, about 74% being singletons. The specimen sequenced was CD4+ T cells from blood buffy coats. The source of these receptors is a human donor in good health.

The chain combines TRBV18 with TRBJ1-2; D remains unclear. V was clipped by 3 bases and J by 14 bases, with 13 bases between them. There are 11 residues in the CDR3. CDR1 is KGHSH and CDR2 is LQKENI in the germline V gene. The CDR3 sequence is CASSPRPPQTF. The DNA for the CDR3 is TGTGCCAGCTCACCGAGGCCACCCCAGACCTTC.

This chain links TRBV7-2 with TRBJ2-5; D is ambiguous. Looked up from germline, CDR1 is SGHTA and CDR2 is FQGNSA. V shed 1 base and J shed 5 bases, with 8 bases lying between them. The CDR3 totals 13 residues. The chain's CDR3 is CASSLVFVETQYF. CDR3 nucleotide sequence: TGTGCCAGCAGCTTAGTGTTTGTCGAGACCCAGTACTTC. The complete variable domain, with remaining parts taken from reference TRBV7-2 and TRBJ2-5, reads GAGVSQSPSNKVTEKGKDVELRCDPISGHTALYWYRQSLGQGLEFLIYFQGNSAPDKSGLPSDRFSAERTGGSVSTLTIQRTQQEDSAVYLCASSLVFVETQYFGPGTRLLVL.

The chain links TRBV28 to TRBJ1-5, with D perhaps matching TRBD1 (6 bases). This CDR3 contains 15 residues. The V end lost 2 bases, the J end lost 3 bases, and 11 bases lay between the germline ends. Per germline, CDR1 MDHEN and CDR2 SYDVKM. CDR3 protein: CASSLVQGTNQPQHF. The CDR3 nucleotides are TGTGCCAGCAGTTTAGTACAGGGTACCAATCAGCCCCAGCATTTT.

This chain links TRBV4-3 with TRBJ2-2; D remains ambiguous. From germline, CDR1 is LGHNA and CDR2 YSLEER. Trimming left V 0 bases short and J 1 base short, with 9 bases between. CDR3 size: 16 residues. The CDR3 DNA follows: TGCGCCAGCAGCCAAGAGCTAGGGCGGAACACCGGGGAGCTGTTTTTT. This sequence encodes CASSQELGRNTGELFF.

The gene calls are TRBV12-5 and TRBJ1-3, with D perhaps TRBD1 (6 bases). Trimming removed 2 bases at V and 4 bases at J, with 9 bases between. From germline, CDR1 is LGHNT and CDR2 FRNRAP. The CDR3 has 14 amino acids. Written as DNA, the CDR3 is TGTGCTAGTGGTTTGTCAGGGGAGGGAAACACCATATATTTT. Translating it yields CASGLSGEGNTIYF.

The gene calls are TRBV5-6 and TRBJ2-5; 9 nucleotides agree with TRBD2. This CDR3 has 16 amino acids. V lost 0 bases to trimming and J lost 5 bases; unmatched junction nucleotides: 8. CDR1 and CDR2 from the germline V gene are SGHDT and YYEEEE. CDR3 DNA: TGTGCCAGCAGCTTGGTGGCTAGCGGGATTGGGGAGACCCAGTACTTC. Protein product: CASSLVASGIGETQYF.

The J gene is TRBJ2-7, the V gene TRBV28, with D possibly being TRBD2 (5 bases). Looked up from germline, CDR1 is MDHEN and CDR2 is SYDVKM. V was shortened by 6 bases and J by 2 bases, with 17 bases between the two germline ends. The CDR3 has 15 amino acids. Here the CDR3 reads CASRLMRESTYEQYF. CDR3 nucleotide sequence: TGTGCCAGCAGACTGATGAGGGAGAGTACCTACGAGCAGTACTTC.

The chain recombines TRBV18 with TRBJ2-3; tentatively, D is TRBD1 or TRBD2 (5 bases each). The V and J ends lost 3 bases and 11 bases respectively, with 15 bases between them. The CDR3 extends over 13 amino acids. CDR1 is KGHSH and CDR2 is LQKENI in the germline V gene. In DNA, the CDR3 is TGTGCCAGCTCACCGGGACCCGGGGCCATGCAGTATTTT. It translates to CASSPGPGAMQYF.

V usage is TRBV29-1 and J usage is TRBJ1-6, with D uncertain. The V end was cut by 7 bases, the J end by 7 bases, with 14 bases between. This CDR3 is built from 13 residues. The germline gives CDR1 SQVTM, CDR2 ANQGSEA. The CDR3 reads CSARQSWNSPLHF. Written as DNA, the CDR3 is TGCAGCGCGCGCCAGAGTTGGAATTCACCCCTCCACTTT.

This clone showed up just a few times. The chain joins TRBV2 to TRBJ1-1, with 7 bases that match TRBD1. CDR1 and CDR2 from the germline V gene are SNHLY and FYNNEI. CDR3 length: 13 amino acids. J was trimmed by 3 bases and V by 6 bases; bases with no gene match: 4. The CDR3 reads CASRYDRDTEAFF. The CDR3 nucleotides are TGTGCCAGCAGATACGACAGGGACACTGAAGCTTTCTTT.

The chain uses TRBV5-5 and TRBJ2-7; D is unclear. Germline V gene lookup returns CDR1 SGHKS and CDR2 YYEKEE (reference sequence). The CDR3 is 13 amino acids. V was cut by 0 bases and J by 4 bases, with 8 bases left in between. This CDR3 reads CASSLDVLYEQYV. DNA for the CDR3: TGTGCCAGCAGCTTGGACGTTCTATACGAGCAGTACGTC.

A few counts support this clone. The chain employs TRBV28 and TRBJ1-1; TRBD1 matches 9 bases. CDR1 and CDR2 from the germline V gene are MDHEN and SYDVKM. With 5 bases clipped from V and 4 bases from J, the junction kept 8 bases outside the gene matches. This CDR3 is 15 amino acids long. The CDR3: CASSPPTGGPTEAFF. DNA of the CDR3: TGTGCCAGCAGTCCGCCGACAGGGGGGCCCACTGAAGCTTTCTTT.

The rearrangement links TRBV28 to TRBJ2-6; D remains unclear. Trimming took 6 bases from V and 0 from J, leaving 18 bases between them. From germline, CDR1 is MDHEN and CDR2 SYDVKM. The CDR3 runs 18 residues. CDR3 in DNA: TGTGCCAGCAGGCTTGGCGGCCCCGGTTTCTCTGGGGCCAACGTCCTGACTTTC. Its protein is CASRLGGPGFSGANVLTF.

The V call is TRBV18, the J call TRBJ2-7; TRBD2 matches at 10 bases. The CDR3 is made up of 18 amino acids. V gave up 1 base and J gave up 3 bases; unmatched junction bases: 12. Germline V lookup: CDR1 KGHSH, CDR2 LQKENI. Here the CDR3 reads CASSPRLAGVSRGYEQYF. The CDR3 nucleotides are TGTGCCAGCTCACCACGACTAGCGGGTGTATCGCGAGGCTACGAGCAGTACTTC.

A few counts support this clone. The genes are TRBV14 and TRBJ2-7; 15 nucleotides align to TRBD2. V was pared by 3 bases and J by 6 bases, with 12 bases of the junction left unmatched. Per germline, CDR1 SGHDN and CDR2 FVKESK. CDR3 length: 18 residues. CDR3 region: CASSHRGLAGGPRPEQYF. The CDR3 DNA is TGTGCCAGCAGCCACCGTGGACTAGCGGGAGGGCCTCGCCCCGAGCAGTACTTC.

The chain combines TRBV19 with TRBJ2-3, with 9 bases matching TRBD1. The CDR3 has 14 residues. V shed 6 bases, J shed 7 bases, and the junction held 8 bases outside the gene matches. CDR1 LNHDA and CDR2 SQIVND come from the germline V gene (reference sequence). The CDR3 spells CASSGQGFRYTQYF. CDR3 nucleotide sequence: TGTGCCAGTAGCGGACAGGGGTTCAGGTATACGCAGTATTTT.

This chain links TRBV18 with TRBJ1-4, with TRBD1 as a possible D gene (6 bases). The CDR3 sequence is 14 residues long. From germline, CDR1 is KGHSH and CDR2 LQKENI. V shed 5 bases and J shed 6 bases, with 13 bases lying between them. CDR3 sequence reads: CASSSLGADEKLFF. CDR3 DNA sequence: TGTGCCAGCTCATCTTTGGGGGCGGATGAAAAACTGTTTTTT. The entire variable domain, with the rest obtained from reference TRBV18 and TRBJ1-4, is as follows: NAGVMQNPRHLVRRRGQEARLRCSPMKGHSHVYWYRQLPEEGLKFMVYLQKENIIDESGMPKERFSAEFPKEGPSILRIQQVVRGDSAAYFCASSSLGADEKLFFGSGTQLSVL.

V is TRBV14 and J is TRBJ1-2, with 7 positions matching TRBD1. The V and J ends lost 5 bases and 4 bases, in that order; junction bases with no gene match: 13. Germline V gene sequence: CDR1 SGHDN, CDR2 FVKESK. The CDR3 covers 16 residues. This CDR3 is CASSKRDSASGYGYTF. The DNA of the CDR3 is TGTGCCAGCAGCAAACGGGACAGCGCCTCGGGCTATGGCTACACCTTC.

This CDR3 reads CASSLGGRNTEAFF. CDR3 DNA: TGTGCCAGCAGCCTAGGGGGTCGGAACACTGAAGCTTTCTTT. This chain uses TRBV6-5 with TRBJ1-1, with D possibly being TRBD1 (6 bases). Germline lookup yields CDR1 MNHEY and CDR2 SVGAGI. The length of the CDR3 is 14 residues. Trimming took 6 bases from V and 1 from J, leaving 12 bases between them.

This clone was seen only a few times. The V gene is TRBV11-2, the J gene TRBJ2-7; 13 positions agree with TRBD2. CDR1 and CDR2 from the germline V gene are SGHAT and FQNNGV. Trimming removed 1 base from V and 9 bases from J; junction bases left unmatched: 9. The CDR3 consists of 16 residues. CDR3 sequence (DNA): TGTGCCAGCAGCTTAGTTCTCACTAGCGGGAGGGCTCGGCAGTACTTC. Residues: CASSLVLTSGRARQYF. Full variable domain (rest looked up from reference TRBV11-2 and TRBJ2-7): EAGVAQSPRYKIIEKRQSVAFWCNPISGHATLYWYQQILGQGPKLLIQFQNNGVVDDSQLPKDRFSAERLKGVDSTLKIQPAKLEDSAVYLCASSLVLTSGRARQYFGPGTRLTVT.

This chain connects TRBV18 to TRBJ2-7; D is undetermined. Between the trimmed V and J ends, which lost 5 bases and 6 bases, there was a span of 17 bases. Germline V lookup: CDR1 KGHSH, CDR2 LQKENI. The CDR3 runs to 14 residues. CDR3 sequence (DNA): TGTGCCAGCTCATCCCTACCAGCGCCCTCCGAGCAGTACGTC. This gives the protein CASSSLPAPSEQYV.

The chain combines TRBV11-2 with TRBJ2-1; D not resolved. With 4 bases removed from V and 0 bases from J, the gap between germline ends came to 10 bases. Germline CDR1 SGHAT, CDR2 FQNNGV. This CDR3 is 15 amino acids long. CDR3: CASSSTLSSYNEQFF. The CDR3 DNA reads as TGTGCCAGCAGCTCAACGTTAAGCTCCTACAATGAGCAGTTCTTC. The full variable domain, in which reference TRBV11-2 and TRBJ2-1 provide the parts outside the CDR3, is EAGVAQSPRYKIIEKRQSVAFWCNPISGHATLYWYQQILGQGPKLLIQFQNNGVVDDSQLPKDRFSAERLKGVDSTLKIQPAKLEDSAVYLCASSSTLSSYNEQFFGPGTRLTVL.

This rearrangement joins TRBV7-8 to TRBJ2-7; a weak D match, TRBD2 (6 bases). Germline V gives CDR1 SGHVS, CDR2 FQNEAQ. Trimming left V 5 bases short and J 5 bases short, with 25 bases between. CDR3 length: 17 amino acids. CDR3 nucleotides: TGTGCCAGCAGCCCCGAGAGGGGACTCTTACAAAGCCACGAGCAGTACTTC. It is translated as CASSPERGLLQSHEQYF.

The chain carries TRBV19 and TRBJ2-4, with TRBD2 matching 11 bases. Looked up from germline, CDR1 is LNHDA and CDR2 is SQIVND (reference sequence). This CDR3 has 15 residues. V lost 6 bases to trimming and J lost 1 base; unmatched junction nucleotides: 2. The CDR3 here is CASSPSGGAKNIQYF. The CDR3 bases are TGTGCCAGTAGCCCTAGCGGGGGGGCCAAAAACATTCAGTACTTC.

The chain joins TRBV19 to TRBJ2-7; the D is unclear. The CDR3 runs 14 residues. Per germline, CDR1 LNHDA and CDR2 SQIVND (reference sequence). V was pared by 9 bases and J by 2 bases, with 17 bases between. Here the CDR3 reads CARITVSGAYEQYV. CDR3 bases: TGTGCCAGAATAACCGTCTCCGGCGCCTACGAGCAGTACGTC.